These 23 T cell receptor beta chains came from one sample sequenced in a study of vaccination effects on CD4 cells after COVID-19. TCRdb's table, derived via immunoSEQ multiplex PCR, lists solely in-frame clones and lacks some. The top ten hold roughly 2% of the sample, which has 70,000 to 75,000 clones, roughly three quarters seen once. It was after approximately 11 days of culture that CD4+ T cells were isolated. Antigen specificity for these receptors is unknown. The sample consisted of CD4+ T cells from PBMCs cultured without peptide, taken before COVID-19 vaccination. These receptor sequences come from a human donor who received a COVID-19 vaccine.

This clone was observed once. The chain carries TRBV4-1 and TRBJ2-3, with a weak D call TRBD1 (5 bases). The CDR3 has 15 amino acids. Trimming shortened V by 4 bases and J by 2 bases, and 13 bases separated the two germline ends. Germline V gene lookup returns CDR1 MGHRA and CDR2 YSYEKL. CDR3 region: CASSRGPTDTDTQYF. DNA for the CDR3: TGCGCCAGCAGCCGCGGACCGACAGACACAGATACGCAGTATTTT.

This clone was picked up one time. The chain combines TRBV10-3 with TRBJ2-5, with 8 bases matching TRBD1. The germline V gene has CDR1 ENHRY and CDR2 SYGVKD. Germline trimming cut 10 bases from V and 6 bases from J; bases unmatched to any gene: 16. This CDR3 has 15 amino acids. The CDR3 region is CATRTAGTGQQTQYF. The CDR3 DNA is TGTGCCACCCGAACGGCCGGGACAGGTCAACAGACCCAGTACTTC.

The CDR3 coding sequence is TGTGCCAGCAGGTTTTTCTCTAGCAATCAGCCCCAGCATTTT. Translating gives CASRFFSSNQPQHF. The V gene is TRBV28, the J gene TRBJ1-5; D ambiguous. V shed 6 bases and J shed 0 bases, with 9 bases lying between them. The CDR3 length is 14 residues. Germline V gene lookup returns CDR1 MDHEN and CDR2 SYDVKM.

The CDR3, as DNA: TGTGCCTGGGCGGACGGGTTGGATGAAAAACTGTTTTTT. Translated: CAWADGLDEKLFF. The chain carries TRBV30 and TRBJ1-4; no firm D call. Trimming cost V 5 bases and J 6 bases, with 13 bases left between them. The CDR3 spans 13 residues. The germline V gene encodes CDR1 GTSNPN and CDR2 SVGIG (reference sequence).

This clone was detected a few times. The chain recombines TRBV18 with TRBJ2-1; D may correspond to TRBD1 or TRBD2 (7 bases each). The CDR3 covers 15 residues. V was trimmed by 3 bases and J by 6 bases, leaving 15 bases between them. CDR1 KGHSH and CDR2 LQKENI come from the germline V gene. The CDR3, as DNA: TGTGCCAGCTCACCTTGGGAGGGGGCTTTCAATGAGCAGTTCTTC. This codes for CASSPWEGAFNEQFF.

The rearrangement links TRBV6-4 to TRBJ2-1; D gene unclear. The CDR3 is 14 residues long. Germline CDR1 MRHNA, CDR2 SNTAGT. V shed 3 bases and J shed 9 bases, with 15 bases lying between them. The CDR3 DNA sequence: TGTGCCAGCAGTGAATTGGCCGGCCTGGGTGAGCAGTTCTTC. Its protein product is CASSELAGLGEQFF.

This chain uses TRBV6-2 or TRBV6-3 with TRBJ1-6; 9 nucleotides line up with TRBD1. The CDR3 has 14 residues. Germline CDR1 reads MNHEY; CDR2 reads SVGEGT. Unmatched junction bases numbered 4, after V lost 7 bases and J lost 6 bases. The DNA of the CDR3 is TGTGCCAGCAACCCGGGACAGGGTAATTCACCCCTCCACTTT. Translation: CASNPGQGNSPLHF.

Concerning this clone: The same CDR3 arises from other DNA sequences in this sample as well. The chain employs TRBV5-1 and TRBJ2-5, with D perhaps matching TRBD2 (5 bases). Germline V gene sequence: CDR1 SGHRS, CDR2 YFSETQ. V shed 0 bases and J shed 2 bases, with 8 bases lying between them. This CDR3 is 14 amino acids long. The CDR3 loop is CASSLVGSQETQYF. For the CDR3, the DNA is TGCGCCAGCAGCTTGGTAGGGAGTCAAGAGACCCAGTACTTC.

This clone came up once. This chain uses TRBV9 with TRBJ1-6; D is ambiguous. V was pared by 6 bases and J by 9 bases, with 13 bases between. CDR1 is SGDLS and CDR2 is YYNGEE in the germline V gene. The CDR3 is made up of 13 amino acids. CDR3 residues: CASTNFLGSPLHF. CDR3 coding DNA: TGTGCCAGCACCAACTTTCTAGGTTCACCCCTCCACTTT. The entire variable domain, with the rest obtained from reference TRBV9 and TRBJ1-6, is as follows: DSGVTQTPKHLITATGQRVTLRCSPRSGDLSVYWYQQSLDQGLQFLIQYYNGEERAKGNILERFSAQQFPDLHSELNLSSLELGDSALYFCASTNFLGSPLHFGNGTRLTVT.

This rearrangement joins TRBV6-6 to TRBJ2-2; D is undetermined. V lost 6 bases to trimming and J lost 1 base, with 6 bases between them. The CDR3 totals 13 residues. Per germline, CDR1 MNHNY and CDR2 SVGAGI (reference sequence). The CDR3 region is CASSWGNTGELFF. CDR3 DNA: TGTGCCAGCAGCTGGGGGAACACCGGGGAGCTGTTTTTT.

The rearrangement uses TRBV6-4 and TRBJ1-2, with 9 bases matching TRBD1. Germline V gives CDR1 MRHNA, CDR2 SNTAGT. The V gene end was trimmed by 6 bases and the J gene end by 2 bases; junction bases not matched to a gene: 7. This CDR3 is 15 amino acids long. In DNA, the CDR3 is TGTGCCAGCAGGCTAACAGGGGGCATGAACTATGGCTACACCTTC. As protein: CASRLTGGMNYGYTF.

The rearrangement uses TRBV6-5 and TRBJ2-3; 7 bases agree with TRBD2. CDR3 size: 14 residues. CDR1 and CDR2 from the germline V gene are MNHEY and SVGAGI. Trimming removed 6 bases from V and 2 bases from J; junction bases left unmatched: 5. The CDR3 nucleotides read TGTGCCAGCAGCGGACTAGGCCCCACAGATACGCAGTATTTT. It translates to CASSGLGPTDTQYF.

The chain couples TRBV5-1 to TRBJ1-6; D is possibly TRBD1 (6 bases). Trimming stripped 3 bases from V and 6 bases from J, with 10 bases between. Germline CDR1 is SGHRS and CDR2 is YFSETQ. This CDR3 is 14 amino acids long. The CDR3 DNA reads TGCGCCAGCAGCTCGGACAGCTTTAATTCACCCCTCCACTTT. Its protein is CASSSDSFNSPLHF. The full variable domain, completed using reference TRBV5-1 and TRBJ1-6, is KAGVTQTPRYLIKTRGQQVTLSCSPISGHRSVSWYQQTPGQGLQFLFEYFSETQRNKGNFPGRFSGRQFSNSRSEMNVSTLELGDSALYLCASSSDSFNSPLHFGNGTRLTVT.

The rearrangement uses TRBV3-1 (or the pseudogene TRBV3-2) and TRBJ2-5; no reliable D call. The CDR3 is 13 residues long. Germline CDR1 and CDR2: LGHDT and YNNKEL (reference sequence). The germline V and J ends were trimmed by 4 bases and 6 bases, with 12 bases remaining between them. The CDR3 DNA is TGTGCCAGCAGCCCCAACCCCTCTCAGACCCAGTACTTC. Translation gives CASSPNPSQTQYF.

This clone was counted many times. J is TRBJ2-3 and V is TRBV5-4, with TRBD1 matching 7 bases. The germline V gene has CDR1 SGHNT and CDR2 YYREEE (reference sequence). Trimming removed 5 bases from V and 3 bases from J; junction bases left unmatched: 9. The CDR3 runs to 15 residues. The DNA for the CDR3 is TGTGCCAGCAGTTCGCTCTACAGGGGAACAGATACGCAGTATTTT. It is translated as CASSSLYRGTDTQYF.

The CDR3 DNA follows: TGTGCCAGCAGCTTTAGCGGGGGTATCCGGGAGACCCAGTACTTC. Translating it yields CASSFSGGIRETQYF. This rearrangement joins TRBV7-2 to TRBJ2-5, with 9 bases identical to TRBD2. CDR1 SGHTA and CDR2 FQGNSA come from the germline V gene. Trimming cost V 3 bases and J 5 bases; bases outside gene matches: 7. The CDR3 contains 15 residues. Looking up the rest from reference TRBV7-2 and TRBJ2-5 gives the full variable domain: GAGVSQSPSNKVTEKGKDVELRCDPISGHTALYWYRQSLGQGLEFLIYFQGNSAPDKSGLPSDRFSAERTGGSVSTLTIQRTQQEDSAVYLCASSFSGGIRETQYFGPGTRLLVL.

This chain uses TRBV30 with TRBJ1-1, with D maybe TRBD1 (5 bases). The CDR3 runs to 15 residues. The germline V gene has CDR1 GTSNPN and CDR2 SVGIG (reference sequence). V was pared by 3 bases and J by 2 bases, with 16 bases between. CDR3 sequence (DNA): TGTGCCTGGAGAGACGTTACAGGATTTAACACTGAAGCTTTCTTT. This translates into CAWRDVTGFNTEAFF.

The chain joins TRBV7-3 to TRBJ2-5; perhaps TRBD2 as D (5 bases). The CDR3 consists of 13 residues. CDR1 is SGHTA and CDR2 is FQGTGA in the germline V gene. Trimming stripped 1 base from V and 5 bases from J, with 8 bases between. In DNA, the CDR3 is TGTGCCAGCAGCTTAAACCCGGGGGAGACCCAGTACTTC. It translates to CASSLNPGETQYF.

This clone was counted between two and nine times. This rearrangement joins TRBV19 to TRBJ1-5; D gene unclear. Per germline, CDR1 LNHDA and CDR2 SQIVND (reference sequence). CDR3 length: 12 amino acids. Trimming removed 1 base at V and 9 bases at J, with 7 bases between. Written as DNA, the CDR3 is TGTGCCAGTAGTATAGGCCCCGGGCCCCAGCATTTT. Translated: CASSIGPGPQHF.

The gene calls are TRBV27 and TRBJ1-2; 10 bases match TRBD1. This CDR3 region has 17 residues. The trim removed 6 bases at V and 4 bases at J, leaving 14 bases unmatched. CDR1 and CDR2 from the germline V gene are MNHEY and SMNVEV (reference sequence). The CDR3 protein is CASSAGTGVYLTYGYTF. The CDR3 nucleotides read TGTGCCAGCAGCGCCGGGACAGGGGTCTACCTGACCTATGGCTACACCTTC.

The chain uses TRBV6-4 and TRBJ2-7; 7 bases match TRBD1. This CDR3 comprises 12 residues. With V trimmed by 8 bases and J by 7 bases, 8 bases remained unmatched. Germline V gene data show CDR1 as MRHNA and CDR2 as SNTAGT. The CDR3 sequence: CASPDRVEEQYV. The CDR3 nucleotides are TGTGCCAGCCCCGACAGGGTGGAGGAGCAGTACGTC.

The rearrangement links TRBV6-5 to TRBJ2-7; possibly TRBD1 for D (5 bases). The length of the CDR3 is 15 residues. Germline CDR1 MNHEY, CDR2 SVGAGI. V was trimmed by 10 bases and J by 7 bases, leaving 26 bases between them. The CDR3 DNA sequence: TGTGCCACCAGAACCGCTGGCCAGACAGTGCATGAGCAGTACGTC. Translated: CATRTAGQTVHEQYV.

Only a few counts were recorded for this clone. The rearrangement joins TRBV19 to TRBJ1-5, with 10 nucleotides matching TRBD1. Germline V gives CDR1 LNHDA, CDR2 SQIVND (reference sequence). The CDR3 is 15 residues long. After removal of 5 bases from V and 4 bases from J, the junction contained 5 bases not matched to a gene. For the CDR3, the DNA is TGTGCCAGTAGTCAGGGACAGGGGTTTAATCAGCCCCAGCATTTT. Its translation: CASSQGQGFNQPQHF.